The 21 T cell receptor beta chains below all came from one sample that was sequenced in a study of CD8 T cells in ankylosing spondylitis. TCRdb processed the 5' RACE reads anew with MiXCR; each CDR3 protein has one entry. The sample consists of a few hundred thousand distinct CDR3 sequences, 18% of them appearing once. The source material was blood, either unsorted or a sorted T cell fraction (not recorded which). These receptors were collected from a male donor with ankylosing spondylitis or in good health (not recorded which).

This clonotype was found a few times. The rearrangement links TRBV27 to TRBJ2-7; possible D gene TRBD1, 6 bases. The CDR3 is 15 residues long. Per germline, CDR1 MNHEY and CDR2 SMNVEV (reference sequence). Trimming stripped 4 bases from V and 5 bases from J, with 18 bases between. The CDR3 spells CASSSLIKQGNEQYF. The CDR3 DNA sequence: TGTGCCAGCAGTTCCTTAATAAAACAGGGAAACGAGCAGTACTTC.

The J gene is TRBJ2-2, the V gene TRBV2; 8 nucleotides align to TRBD2. The CDR3 runs to 15 residues. The V and J ends lost 2 bases and 6 bases, in that order; junction bases with no gene match: 5. CDR1 is SNHLY, CDR2 FYNNEI, per germline. In nucleotides, the CDR3 is TGTGCCAGCAGTGAATACGGGAGGGCGGCCGGGGAGCTGTTTTTT. Amino acids: CASSEYGRAAGELFF.

V is TRBV5-1 and J is TRBJ2-5, with 13 bases that match TRBD2. This CDR3 comprises 17 residues. Germline V lookup: CDR1 SGHRS, CDR2 YFSETQ. V shed 2 bases and J 4 bases; nucleotides not matched to a gene: 8. The DNA of the CDR3 is TGCGCCAGCAGCTTAACGTACCGGACTAGCGGGAGAGAGACCCAGTACTTC. This translates into CASSLTYRTSGRETQYF.

V is TRBV7-9 and J is TRBJ2-3; TRBD1 or TRBD2 may be the D gene (5 bases each). V shed 5 bases and J shed 2 bases, with 17 bases lying between them. The CDR3 is 16 residues long. Looked up from germline, CDR1 is SEHNR and CDR2 is FQNEAQ (reference sequence). CDR3 nucleotide sequence: TGTGCCAGCAGCCCGCGCGAGGGGTCGACCACAGATACGCAGTATTTT. Its translation is CASSPREGSTTDTQYF. Using reference TRBV7-9 and TRBJ2-3 for the parts outside the CDR3, the full variable domain is DTGVSQNPRHKITKRGQNVTFRCDPISEHNRLYWYRQTLGQGPEFLTYFQNEAQLEKSRLLSDRFSAERPKGSFSTLEIQRTEQGDSAMYLCASSPREGSTTDTQYFGPGTRLTVL.

V and J are TRBV12-3 or TRBV12-4 and TRBJ2-7; D might be TRBD1 (5 bases). The CDR3 has 14 residues. V was shortened by 2 bases and J by 5 bases, with 13 bases between the two germline ends. CDR3 sequence reads: CASSLSRGLDEQYF. The DNA of the CDR3 is TGTGCCAGCAGTTTAAGTAGGGGCCTGGACGAGCAGTACTTC.

This clonotype was counted only a few times. The chain carries TRBV7-6 and TRBJ2-7; the match to TRBD2 covers 7 bases. The germline V gene has CDR1 SGHVS and CDR2 FNYEAQ. Trimming took 1 base from V and 4 from J; bases not matched to a gene: 7. The CDR3 covers 15 residues. The CDR3 is CASSLEGGSAYEQYF. The CDR3 bases are TGTGCCAGCAGCTTAGAGGGAGGGTCAGCATACGAGCAGTACTTC.

The V call is TRBV7-8, the J call TRBJ2-7, with TRBD2 matching 8 bases. The V segment lost 2 bases and the J segment 0 bases; nucleotides outside the gene matches: 15. Germline CDR1 is SGHVS and CDR2 is FQNEAQ. CDR3 length: 19 amino acids. The CDR3 reads CASSLPTGQREGSSYEQYF. The CDR3, as DNA: TGTGCCAGCAGCTTACCCACGGGACAACGGGAGGGAAGCTCCTACGAGCAGTACTTC.

There are many counts of this clonotype. V and J are TRBV4-1 and TRBJ2-7, with a possible D match to TRBD1 (5 bases). The V end lost 3 bases, the J end lost 3 bases, and 12 bases lay between the germline ends. The CDR3 spans 14 residues. From germline, CDR1 is MGHRA and CDR2 YSYEKL. The CDR3 nucleotides are TGCGCCAGCAGCCATGACGGACAAGTCTACGAGCAGTACTTC. As protein: CASSHDGQVYEQYF.

This clonotype appeared a few times. The rearrangement links TRBV12-3 or TRBV12-4 to TRBJ2-7; D is perhaps TRBD1 (6 bases). Trimming stripped 4 bases from V and 7 bases from J, with 14 bases between. This CDR3 comprises 13 residues. The CDR3 sequence: CASSSTGLGEQYF. The CDR3 DNA reads as TGTGCCAGCAGTTCAACAGGGTTAGGAGAGCAGTACTTC.

This clonotype has at least ten counts. The chain joins TRBV25-1 to TRBJ2-7; D perhaps matches TRBD2 (6 bases). The germline V gene encodes CDR1 MGHDK and CDR2 SYGVNS. The CDR3 is 15 amino acids. Trimming left V 5 bases short and J 0 bases short, with 14 bases between. The CDR3: CASSLGGASSYEQYF. The CDR3 coding sequence is TGTGCCAGCAGTTTGGGCGGGGCGAGCTCCTACGAGCAGTACTTC.

The CDR3 is CASSLSDFSQETQYF. The CDR3 DNA reads TGTGCCAGCAGTCTCTCGGACTTTTCCCAAGAGACCCAGTACTTC. The chain recombines TRBV6-5 with TRBJ2-5, with D possibly being TRBD2 (5 bases). Trimming removed 5 bases from V and 1 base from J, with 14 bases in between. This CDR3 region has 15 residues. In germline, CDR1 is MNHEY, CDR2 SVGAGI.

This rearrangement joins TRBV12-3 or TRBV12-4 to TRBJ2-6; D is uncertain. V gave up 6 bases and J gave up 0 bases, with 9 bases separating them. The CDR3 covers 15 residues. CDR3 amino acids: CASSRLPSGANVLTF. The CDR3 region has the DNA TGTGCCAGCAGCCGACTCCCCTCTGGGGCCAACGTCCTGACTTTC.

The CDR3: CATSDLLGGQQPQHF. The CDR3 nucleotides read TGTGCCACCAGTGATTTGCTAGGGGGCCAGCAGCCCCAGCATTTT. J is TRBJ1-5 and V is TRBV24-1; 7 bases line up with TRBD1. The junction had 5 bases not matched to a gene; V was cut back by 0 bases and J by 7 bases. This CDR3 comprises 15 residues. Germline-derived CDR1 and CDR2 are KGHDR and SFDVKD.

This clonotype was picked up a small number of times. This chain connects TRBV7-9 to TRBJ2-7; 8 bases match TRBD1. The CDR3 loop spans 14 amino acids. V lost 7 bases, J lost 3 bases, and 8 bases stayed unmatched. Germline lookup yields CDR1 SEHNR and CDR2 FQNEAQ (reference sequence). CDR3: CASTQTGVIYEQYF. CDR3 in DNA: TGTGCCAGCACCCAGACAGGGGTAATCTACGAGCAGTACTTC. The full variable domain, rest sourced from reference TRBV7-9 and TRBJ2-7, is DTGVSQNPRHKITKRGQNVTFRCDPISEHNRLYWYRQTLGQGPEFLTYFQNEAQLEKSRLLSDRFSAERPKGSFSTLEIQRTEQGDSAMYLCASTQTGVIYEQYFGPGTRLTVT.

The CDR3 DNA sequence: TGTGCCAGCAGCCAAGTTACTAGCGGGAGCACAGATACGCAGTATTTT. Translating it yields CASSQVTSGSTDTQYF. This chain links TRBV3-1 with TRBJ2-3; 9 bases match TRBD2. Looked up from germline, CDR1 is LGHDT and CDR2 is YNNKEL (reference sequence). The CDR3 has 16 residues. V was pared by 1 base and J by 0 bases, with 2 bases of the junction left unmatched.

The chain is built from TRBV11-1 and TRBJ2-3; 9 bases align to TRBD2. The CDR3 extends over 21 amino acids. Germline CDR1 SGHAT, CDR2 FQDESV (reference sequence). Losses at the gene ends were 5 bases for V and 0 bases for J; bases not matched to a gene: 21. CDR3 loop: CASSPLLPGAGGYLSTDTQYF. The CDR3 DNA is TGTGCCAGCAGCCCGCTCCTTCCGGGAGCGGGAGGTTACTTGAGCACAGATACGCAGTATTTT. Drawing the rest from reference TRBV11-1 and TRBJ2-3, the complete variable domain is EAEVAQSPRYKITEKSQAVAFWCDPISGHATLYWYRQILGQGPELLVQFQDESVVDDSQLPKDRFSAERLKGVDSTLKIQPAELGDSAMYLCASSPLLPGAGGYLSTDTQYFGPGTRLTVL.

The CDR3 loop reads CSARTWTSGSDYEQYF. The CDR3 DNA reads TGCAGTGCTAGAACCTGGACTAGCGGGAGTGACTACGAGCAGTACTTC. This chain links TRBV20-1 with TRBJ2-7, with 13 bases identical to TRBD2. CDR1 DFQATT and CDR2 SNEGSKA come from the germline V gene (reference sequence). Trimming took 2 bases from V and 3 from J; bases not matched to a gene: 7. The CDR3 length is 16 residues.

The chain carries TRBV29-1 and TRBJ2-3; 13 bases align to TRBD2. J was trimmed by 2 bases and V by 5 bases; bases with no gene match: 7. This CDR3 has 16 amino acids. The germline gives CDR1 SQVTM, CDR2 ANQGSEA. The CDR3 sequence is CSVRTGTSGTTDTQYF. The CDR3 DNA is TGCAGCGTTCGGACCGGGACTAGCGGGACCACAGATACGCAGTATTTT.

DNA of the CDR3: TGTGCCAGCAGTACCCGGACTAGCGGGATAGGGTACAATGAGCAGTTCTTC. Amino acid sequence: CASSTRTSGIGYNEQFF. This chain connects TRBV28 to TRBJ2-1; 12 bases fit TRBD2. This CDR3 has 17 residues. V dropped 5 bases and J dropped 4; count of bases not matched to a gene: 9. Germline CDR1 and CDR2: MDHEN and SYDVKM.

V is TRBV27 and J is TRBJ2-5, with D unclear. Germline V gives CDR1 MNHEY, CDR2 SMNVEV (reference sequence). The CDR3 runs 11 residues. V was clipped by 7 bases and J by 7 bases, with 10 bases between them. The CDR3 DNA follows: TGTGCCAGCACTTCCCTAGGGACCCAGTACTTC. Encoded protein: CASTSLGTQYF.

The rearrangement links TRBV27 to TRBJ2-1; 9 nucleotides align to TRBD1. This CDR3 is built from 12 residues. Germline V CDR1 and CDR2: MNHEY, SMNVEV (reference sequence). The CDR3 sequence: CGTGDSYNEQFF. In DNA, the CDR3 is TGTGGGACAGGGGACTCCTACAATGAGCAGTTCTTC.